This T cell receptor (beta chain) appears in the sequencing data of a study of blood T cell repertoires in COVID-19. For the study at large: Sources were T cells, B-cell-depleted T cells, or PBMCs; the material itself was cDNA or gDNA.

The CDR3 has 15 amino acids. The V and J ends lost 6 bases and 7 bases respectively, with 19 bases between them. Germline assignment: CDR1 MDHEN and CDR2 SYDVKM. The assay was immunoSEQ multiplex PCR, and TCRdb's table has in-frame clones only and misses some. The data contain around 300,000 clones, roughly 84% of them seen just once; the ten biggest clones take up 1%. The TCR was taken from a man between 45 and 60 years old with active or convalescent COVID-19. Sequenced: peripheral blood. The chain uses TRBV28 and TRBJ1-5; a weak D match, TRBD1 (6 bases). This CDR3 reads CASSQMDSRGQPQHF. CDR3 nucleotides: TGTGCCAGCAGCCAAATGGACAGTAGGGGCCAGCCCCAGCATTTT.